This TCR beta chain comes out of a study of CXCR3-negative and CXCR3-positive naive CD8 T cells. Findings and caveats of the study: Hydrophobicity of TRB CDR3s was greater in CXCR3-positive naive cells than in CXCR3-negative naive cells. Much lower diversity was found in memory CD8+ cells, while both naive subsets had comparably high diversity. In naive cells, CXCR3-negative and CXCR3-positive subsets had similar TRBV-TRBJ usage; memory cells differed.

With regard to this clonotype: Its antigen remains unidentified.

The length of the CDR3 is 17 residues. Germline-derived CDR1 and CDR2 are SGHVS and FNYEAQ. Triplicate sorts of 300,000 cells per CD8+ subset. Naive CD8+ T cells showed a CD45RO-CCR7+CD27+CD95- phenotype. Through 5' RACE with UMI labels, the TRB cDNA libraries were prepared. TCRdb reanalyzed the 5' RACE reads, giving one entry per CDR3 protein sequence and no DNA. The sample includes approximately 7,000 distinct CDR3 sequences. The sample consisted of naive CXCR3+ CD8+ T cells from blood. Subset reported: CD45RO-CCR7+CD27+CD95- naive CD8+ T cells expressing CXCR3 (TNR3+). The receptor comes from a human donor in good health. Some clones in this sample may be carry-over from other donors' samples. The gene calls are TRBV7-6 and TRBJ2-1; TCRdb's D call, TRBD2, is unchecked because there is no DNA. This CDR3 is CASSATSGRRPYNEQFF.